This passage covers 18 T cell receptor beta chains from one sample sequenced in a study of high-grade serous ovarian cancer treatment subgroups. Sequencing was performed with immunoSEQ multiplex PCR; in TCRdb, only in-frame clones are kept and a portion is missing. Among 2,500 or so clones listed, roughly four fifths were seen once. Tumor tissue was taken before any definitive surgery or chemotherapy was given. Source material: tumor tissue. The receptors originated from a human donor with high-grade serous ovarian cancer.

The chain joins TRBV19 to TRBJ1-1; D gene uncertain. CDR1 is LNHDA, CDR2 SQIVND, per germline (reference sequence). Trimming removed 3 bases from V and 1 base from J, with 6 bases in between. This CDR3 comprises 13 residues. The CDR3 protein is CASSITRNTEAFF. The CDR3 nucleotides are TGTGCCAGTAGTATCACAAGGAACACTGAAGCTTTCTTT.

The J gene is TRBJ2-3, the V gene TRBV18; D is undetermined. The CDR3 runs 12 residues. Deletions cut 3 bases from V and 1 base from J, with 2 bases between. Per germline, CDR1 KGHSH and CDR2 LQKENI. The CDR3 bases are TGTGCCAGCTCACCGGGCACAGATACGCAGTATTTT. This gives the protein CASSPGTDTQYF.

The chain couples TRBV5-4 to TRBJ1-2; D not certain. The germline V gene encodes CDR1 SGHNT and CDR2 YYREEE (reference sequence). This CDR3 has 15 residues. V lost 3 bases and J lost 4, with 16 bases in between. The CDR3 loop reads CASSSPREAGYGYTF. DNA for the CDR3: TGTGCCAGCAGCTCCCCCCGGGAGGCCGGCTATGGCTACACCTTC.

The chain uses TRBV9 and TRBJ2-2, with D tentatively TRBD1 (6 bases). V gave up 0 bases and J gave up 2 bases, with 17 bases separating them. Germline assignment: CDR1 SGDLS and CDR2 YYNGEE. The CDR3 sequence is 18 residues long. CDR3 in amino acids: CASSVGRAQGSNTGELFF. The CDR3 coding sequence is TGTGCCAGCAGCGTAGGAAGGGCGCAGGGGTCAAACACCGGGGAGCTGTTTTTT.

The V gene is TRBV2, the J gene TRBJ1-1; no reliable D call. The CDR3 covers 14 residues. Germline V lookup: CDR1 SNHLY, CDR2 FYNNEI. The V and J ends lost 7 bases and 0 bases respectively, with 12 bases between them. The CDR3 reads CASIYSCLNTEAFF. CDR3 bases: TGTGCCAGCATTTACAGTTGTTTGAACACTGAAGCTTTCTTT.

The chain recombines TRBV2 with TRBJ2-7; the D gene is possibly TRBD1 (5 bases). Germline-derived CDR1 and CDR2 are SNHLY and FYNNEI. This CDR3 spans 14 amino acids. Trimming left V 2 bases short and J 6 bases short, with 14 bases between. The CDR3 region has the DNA TGTGCCAGCAGTGAAATAGGGGCGCAGGGCGAGCAGTACTTC. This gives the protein CASSEIGAQGEQYF.

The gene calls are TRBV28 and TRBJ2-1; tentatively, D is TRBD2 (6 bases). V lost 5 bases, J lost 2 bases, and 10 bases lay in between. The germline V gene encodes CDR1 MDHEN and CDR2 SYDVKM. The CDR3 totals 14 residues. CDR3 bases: TGTGCCAGCAGTCCCGGGGGACCCTACAATGAGCAGTTCTTC. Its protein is CASSPGGPYNEQFF.

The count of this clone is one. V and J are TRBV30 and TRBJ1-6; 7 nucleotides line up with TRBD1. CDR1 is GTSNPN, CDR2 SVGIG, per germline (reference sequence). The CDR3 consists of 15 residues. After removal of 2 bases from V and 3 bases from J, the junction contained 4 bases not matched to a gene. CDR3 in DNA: TGTGCCTGGAGTCCCCGACAGGGCTATAATTCACCCCTCCACTTT. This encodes CAWSPRQGYNSPLHF.

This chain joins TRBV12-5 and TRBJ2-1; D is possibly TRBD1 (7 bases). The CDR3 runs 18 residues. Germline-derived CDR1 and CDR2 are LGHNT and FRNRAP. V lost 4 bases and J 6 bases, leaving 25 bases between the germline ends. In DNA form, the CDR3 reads TGTGCTAGTGGTTCCCTGAACGGGGCCCAGGGGGGATCCAATGAGCAGTTCTTC. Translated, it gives CASGSLNGAQGGSNEQFF.

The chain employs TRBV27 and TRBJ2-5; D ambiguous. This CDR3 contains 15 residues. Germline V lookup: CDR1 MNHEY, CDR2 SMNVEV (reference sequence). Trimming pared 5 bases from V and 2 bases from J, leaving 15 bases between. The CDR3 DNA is TGTGCCAGCAGTGTGGCGGACGGATTACAAGAGACCCAGTACTTC. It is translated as CASSVADGLQETQYF.

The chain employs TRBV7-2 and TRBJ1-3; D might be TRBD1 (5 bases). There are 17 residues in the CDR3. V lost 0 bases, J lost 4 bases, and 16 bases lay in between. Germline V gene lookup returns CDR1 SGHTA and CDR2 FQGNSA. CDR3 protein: CASSLAGGTSSGNTIYF. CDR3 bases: TGTGCCAGCAGCTTAGCGGGCGGGACGAGTTCGGGAAACACCATATATTTT.

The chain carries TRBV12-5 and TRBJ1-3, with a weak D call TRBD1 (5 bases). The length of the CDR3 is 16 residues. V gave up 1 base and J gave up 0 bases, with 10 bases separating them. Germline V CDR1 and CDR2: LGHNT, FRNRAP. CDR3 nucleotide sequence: TGTGCTAGTGGTTTGGGTTTGGGGGGCTCTGGAAACACCATATATTTT. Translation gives CASGLGLGGSGNTIYF. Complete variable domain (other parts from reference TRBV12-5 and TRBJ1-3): DARVTQTPRHKVTEMGQEVTMRCQPILGHNTVFWYRQTMMQGLELLAYFRNRAPLDDSGMPKDRFSAEMPDATLATLKIQPSEPRDSAVYFCASGLGLGGSGNTIYFGEGSWLTVV.

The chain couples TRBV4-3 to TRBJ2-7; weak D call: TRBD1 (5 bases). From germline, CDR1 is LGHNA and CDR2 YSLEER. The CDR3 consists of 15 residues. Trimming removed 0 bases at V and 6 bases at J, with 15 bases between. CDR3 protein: CASSQDPQGTGEQYF. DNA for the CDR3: TGCGCCAGCAGCCAAGATCCCCAGGGAACGGGCGAGCAGTACTTC.

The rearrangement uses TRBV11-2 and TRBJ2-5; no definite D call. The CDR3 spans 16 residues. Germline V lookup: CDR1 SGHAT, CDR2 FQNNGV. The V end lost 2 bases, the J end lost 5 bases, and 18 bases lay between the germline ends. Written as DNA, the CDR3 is TGTGCCAGCAGCTTATTCCCGGGCCGAGACCGGGAGACCCAGTACTTC. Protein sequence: CASSLFPGRDRETQYF.

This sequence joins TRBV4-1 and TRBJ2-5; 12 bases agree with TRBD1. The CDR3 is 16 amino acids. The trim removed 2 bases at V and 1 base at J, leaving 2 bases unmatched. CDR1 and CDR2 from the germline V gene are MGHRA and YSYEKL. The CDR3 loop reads CASSQSGQGAQETQYF. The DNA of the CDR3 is TGCGCCAGCAGCCAATCGGGACAGGGGGCCCAAGAGACCCAGTACTTC.

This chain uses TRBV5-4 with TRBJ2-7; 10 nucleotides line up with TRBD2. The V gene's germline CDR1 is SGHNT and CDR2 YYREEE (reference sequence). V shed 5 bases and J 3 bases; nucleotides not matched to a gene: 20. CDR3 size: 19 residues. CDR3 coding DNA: TGTGCCAGCAGTAGACCGGGACCTGAAACTAGCGGGGCCCTCTACGAGCAGTACTTC. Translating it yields CASSRPGPETSGALYEQYF.

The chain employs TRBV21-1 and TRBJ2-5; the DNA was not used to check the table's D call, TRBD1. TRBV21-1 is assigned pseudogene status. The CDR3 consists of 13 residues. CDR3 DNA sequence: TGTGCCAGCAGCCTTCGACAAGAAGAGACCCAGTACTTC. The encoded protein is CASSLRQEETQYF.

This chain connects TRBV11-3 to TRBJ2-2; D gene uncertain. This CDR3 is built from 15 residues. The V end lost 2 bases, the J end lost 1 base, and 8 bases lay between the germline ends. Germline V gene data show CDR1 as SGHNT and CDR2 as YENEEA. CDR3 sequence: CASSLFSQNTGELFF. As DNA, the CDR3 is TGTGCCAGCAGCTTATTTAGCCAGAACACCGGGGAGCTGTTTTTT.